This section outlines one T cell receptor (beta chain) sequence together with its context. This entry is derived from a study of neurological immune-mediated disorders. TCRdb recomputed calls from the 5' RACE reads with MiXCR, one row per CDR3 protein. The sample holds under 90,000 distinct CDR3 sequences, about a tenth seen once. Regarding time point: longitudinal time-point 1 (baseline). Unsorted libraries were generated from 2 million PBMCs. These cells had been stored in RNAlater at -80 C. This TCR was sampled from a man aged 25 to 40 in good health. Sequencing was carried out using PBMCs.

CDR3 sequence reads: CASSSTSGHPGSTEAFF. In DNA form, the CDR3 reads TGTGCCAGCAGTTCAACTTCGGGACACCCAGGGAGCACTGAAGCTTTCTTT. This chain joins TRBV6-2 or TRBV6-3 and TRBJ1-1, with D possibly being TRBD1 (6 bases). Germline CDR1 reads MNHEY; CDR2 reads SVGEGT. The CDR3 is made up of 17 amino acids. The V gene lost 4 bases and the J gene lost 4 bases, with 22 bases spanning the gap.